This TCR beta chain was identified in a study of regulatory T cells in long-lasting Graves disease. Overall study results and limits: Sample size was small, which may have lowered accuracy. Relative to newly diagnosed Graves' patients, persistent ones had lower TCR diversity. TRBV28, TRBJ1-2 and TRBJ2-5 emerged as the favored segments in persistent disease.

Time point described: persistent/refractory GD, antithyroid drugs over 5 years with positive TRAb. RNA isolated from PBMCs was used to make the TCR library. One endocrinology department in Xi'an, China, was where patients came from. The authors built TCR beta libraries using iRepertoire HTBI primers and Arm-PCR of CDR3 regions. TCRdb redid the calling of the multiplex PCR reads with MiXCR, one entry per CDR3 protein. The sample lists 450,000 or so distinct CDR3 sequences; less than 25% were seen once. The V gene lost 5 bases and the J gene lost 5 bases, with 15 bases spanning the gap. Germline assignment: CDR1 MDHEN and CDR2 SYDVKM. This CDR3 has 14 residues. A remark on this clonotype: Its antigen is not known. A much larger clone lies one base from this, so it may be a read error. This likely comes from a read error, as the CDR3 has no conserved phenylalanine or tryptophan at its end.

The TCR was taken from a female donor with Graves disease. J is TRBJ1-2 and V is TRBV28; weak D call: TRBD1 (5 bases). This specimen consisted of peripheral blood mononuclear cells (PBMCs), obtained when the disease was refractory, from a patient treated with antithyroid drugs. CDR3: CASSETVRRYGYTL. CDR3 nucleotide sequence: TGTGCCAGCAGTGAGACAGTCCGGCGGTATGGCTACACCCTC.